A selection of T cell receptor beta chains follows, all from one sample in a study of beta chain features in type 1 diabetes. Method: immunoSEQ multiplex PCR; TCRdb's copy keeps in-frame clones and lacks some. The sample has under 400,000 clones, over 10% seen once; the top ten hold 0.0095% to 0.012%. Sequenced material: naive CD4+ T cells from blood. These receptors came from a young woman with type 1 diabetes. The CDR3 runs from the conserved cysteine through the conserved F or W. D genes are given only for firm matches. Not every row has a clone size; where given, it reads once, few, many or a size class.

-	TRBJ2-1	TRBD2	TRBV10-3	CAISENLAGGRNEQFF	TGTGCCATCAGTGAAAACCTAGCGGGGGGGAGGAATGAGCAGTTCTTC
-	TRBJ2-1	TRBD2	TRBV5-1	CASSSGNNEQFF	TGCGCCAGCTCTAGCGGGAACAATGAGCAGTTCTTC
-	TRBJ1-1	TRBD1	TRBV11-1	CASNHAGGRAFF	TGTGCCAGCAACCACGCAGGGGGGCGAGCTTTCTTT
few	TRBJ2-2	TRBD2	TRBV9	CASSVDSGGHGELFF	TGTGCCAGCAGCGTAGATAGCGGGGGACACGGGGAGCTGTTTTTT
-	TRBJ2-1	TRBD2	TRBV19	CASSKPGTSPSDEQFF	TGTGCCAGTAGTAAACCCGGGACTAGCCCATCCGATGAGCAGTTCTTC
-	TRBJ1-1	-	TRBV2	CASSDRDLGTEAFF	TGTGCCAGCAGTGATCGGGACTTGGGCACTGAAGCTTTCTTT
-	TRBJ1-5	-	TRBV30	CAWTQGSNQPQHF	TGTGCCTGGACCCAGGGGAGCAATCAGCCCCAGCATTTT
-	TRBJ2-7	TRBD1	TRBV6-1	CASSDRGLYEQYF	TGTGCCAGCAGTGACAGGGGGCTTTACGAGCAGTACTTC
few	TRBJ2-5	-	TRBV25-1	CASSESQTLETQYF	TGTGCCAGCAGTGAATCACAGACACTAGAGACCCAGTACTTC
once	TRBJ1-6	-	TRBV9	CASSVRAGYSPLHF	TGTGCCAGCAGCGTAAGGGCGGGGTATTCACCCCTCCACTTT
-	TRBJ2-3	-	TRBV29-1	CSAVDYTGDTQYF	TGCAGCGCAGTGGACTACACCGGGGATACGCAGTATTTT
few	TRBJ2-1	TRBD2	TRBV9	CASSLGTSGYNEQFF	TGTGCCAGCAGCCTTGGGACTAGCGGATACAATGAGCAGTTCTTC
few	TRBJ1-2	-	TRBV4-1	CASSQSPTGPGGYTF	TGCGCCAGCAGCCAAAGCCCCACAGGTCCGGGTGGCTACACCTTC
few	TRBJ1-1	-	TRBV9	CASSVVQGNTEAFF	TGTGCCAGCAGCGTAGTACAGGGGAACACTGAAGCTTTCTTT
few	TRBJ2-4	TRBD2	TRBV27	CASSLRLAGAKNIQYF	TGTGCCAGCAGTTTAAGGCTAGCGGGAGCCAAAAACATTCAGTACTTC
-	TRBJ2-5	TRBD2	TRBV28	CASRPSGLAETQYF	TGTGCCAGCAGGCCGAGTGGACTAGCTGAGACCCAGTACTTC
few	TRBJ2-7	-	TRBV28	CASSQLWGGREQYF	TGTGCCAGCAGCCAACTCTGGGGGGGGCGCGAGCAGTACTTC
-	TRBJ2-7	TRBD2	TRBV19	CASTSERGGYEQYF	TGTGCCAGTACGTCGGAGCGGGGGGGCTACGAGCAGTACTTC
few	TRBJ2-7	-	TRBV28	CASSLDGAGYEQYF	TGTGCCAGCAGTTTAGATGGGGCTGGATACGAGCAGTACTTC
-	TRBJ1-1	-	TRBV6-5	CASSSVPGNTEAFF	TGTGCCAGCAGTTCCGTCCCCGGGAACACTGAAGCTTTCTTT
few	TRBJ1-6	-	TRBV5-1	CASTLTGTQPPLHF	TGCGCCAGCACCTTGACGGGAACTCAACCACCCCTCCACTTT
-	TRBJ2-7	TRBD1	TRBV7-2	CASSLVGTGGLGFGEQYF	TGTGCCAGCAGCTTAGTGGGGACAGGGGGCCTTGGTTTTGGCGAGCAGTACTTC
few	TRBJ1-6	TRBD1	TRBV7-2	CASSLAETGLSPLHF	TGTGCCAGCAGCTTAGCCGAGACAGGGCTCTCACCCCTCCACTTT
-	TRBJ2-7	TRBD2	TRBV30	CAWSFSGTSGWNEQYF	TGTGCCTGGAGTTTCTCCGGGACTAGCGGGTGGAACGAGCAGTACTTC
few	TRBJ2-1	TRBD2	TRBV30	CACGTSGSNEQFF	TGTGCCTGCGGGACTAGCGGGAGTAATGAGCAGTTCTTC
few	TRBJ1-1	-	TRBV27	CATSGGTPSTEAFF	TGTGCCACCTCCGGGGGGACCCCGAGCACTGAAGCTTTCTTT
few	TRBJ2-7	TRBD2	TRBV6-5	CASSSAGGFNEQYF	TGTGCCAGCAGTTCCGCGGGAGGGTTTAACGAGCAGTACTTC
-	TRBJ2-7	TRBD2	TRBV15	CATSRSGGSNYEQYF	TGTGCCACCAGCAGAAGCGGGGGGTCAAATTACGAGCAGTACTTC
-	TRBJ1-5	-	TRBV28	CASSLTGQRTQHF	TGTGCCAGCAGTTTAACAGGACAGCGGACCCAGCATTTT
few	TRBJ1-2	-	TRBV4-3	CASSPTLYYGYTF	TGCGCCAGCAGTCCGACTCTCTATTATGGCTACACCTTC
few	TRBJ1-5	TRBD1	TRBV11-2	CASSFGQGKEPQHF	TGTGCCAGCAGCTTCGGACAGGGCAAGGAGCCCCAGCATTTT
few	TRBJ1-2	TRBD1	TRBV29-1	CSAGDGDYGQGGYTF	TGCAGCGCCGGGGACGGTGACTATGGACAGGGGGGCTACACCTTC
-	TRBJ1-4	TRBD1	TRBV29-1	CSAREGAGTNEKLFF	TGCAGCGCCCGGGAGGGGGCGGGAACTAATGAAAAACTGTTTTTT
-	TRBJ2-1	-	TRBV7-2	CASSYTRDSYNEQFF	TGTGCCAGCAGTTATACTAGAGACTCCTACAATGAGCAGTTCTTC
-	TRBJ1-2	-	TRBV6-6	CASSPTDGGYGYTF	TGTGCCAGCAGTCCCACCGACGGCGGATATGGCTACACCTTC
few	TRBJ2-1	TRBD2	TRBV18	CASSVGLAGDNEQFF	TGTGCCAGCTCAGTGGGACTAGCGGGGGACAATGAGCAGTTCTTC
-	TRBJ1-5	-	TRBV7-2	CASSLRQDQPQHF	TGTGCCAGCAGCTTACGACAGGATCAGCCCCAGCATTTT